Shown below are 32 T cell receptor beta chains from a single sample sequenced in a study of control samples from healthy donors and cancer patients. Clones were sequenced by immunoSEQ multiplex PCR, and TCRdb holds only the in-frame ones, with some missing. The data hold some 220,000 clones, with over 90% observed a single time. Specimen: blood. The source is a man aged 45 to 65 in good health.

The rearrangement joins TRBV29-1 to TRBJ2-1; 7 bases line up with TRBD2. The CDR3 has 16 residues. CDR1 is SQVTM, CDR2 ANQGSEA, per germline. The J segment lost 0 bases and the V segment lost 4 bases, leaving 9 bases of the junction unmatched. CDR3 in amino acids: CSVGGLGTNSYNEQFF. The CDR3 DNA follows: TGCAGCGTTGGTGGGCTGGGGACTAACTCCTACAATGAGCAGTTCTTC.

This sequence joins TRBV9 and TRBJ2-5; 7 nucleotides line up with TRBD2. The junction had 14 bases not matched to a gene; V was cut back by 4 bases and J by 5 bases. Germline V gives CDR1 SGDLS, CDR2 YYNGEE. CDR3 length equals 16 residues. The chain's CDR3 is CASSPSVEGGRETQYF. The CDR3 nucleotides read TGTGCCAGCAGCCCCTCTGTCGAGGGAGGGCGGGAGACCCAGTACTTC.

This chain joins TRBV19 and TRBJ2-4; D is undetermined. With 6 bases removed from V and 1 base from J, the gap between germline ends came to 10 bases. Germline lookup yields CDR1 LNHDA and CDR2 SQIVND (reference sequence). The CDR3 length is 14 residues. CDR3 amino acids: CASSRDSAKNIQYF. The CDR3 DNA reads as TGTGCCAGTAGCCGTGATTCGGCCAAAAACATTCAGTACTTC. Complete variable domain (other parts from reference TRBV19 and TRBJ2-4): DGGITQSPKYLFRKEGQNVTLSCEQNLNHDAMYWYRQDPGQGLRLIYYSQIVNDFQKGDIAEGYSVSREKKESFPLTVTSAQKNPTAFYLCASSRDSAKNIQYFGAGTRLSVL.

The chain uses TRBV10-2 and TRBJ2-3; 9 bases align to TRBD2. J gave up 5 bases and V 10 bases, and 10 bases lay outside the gene matches. Germline V gene data show CDR1 as WSHSY and CDR2 as SAAADI. The CDR3 covers 14 residues. The CDR3 DNA follows: TGCGCCACCGGGGTAGCGGGGGTAGTAGATACGCAGTATTTT. This translates into CATGVAGVVDTQYF.

The V gene is TRBV6-6, the J gene TRBJ1-1; perhaps TRBD1 as D (6 bases). V lost 10 bases and J lost 0, with 12 bases in between. The CDR3 consists of 13 residues. Germline CDR1 reads MNHNY; CDR2 reads SVGAGI (reference sequence). Here the CDR3 reads CATLQGMNTEAFF. The CDR3 DNA sequence: TGTGCCACCCTACAGGGCATGAACACTGAAGCTTTCTTT.

This clone was seen only once. The chain is built from TRBV3-1 (or the pseudogene TRBV3-2) and TRBJ1-1; D not certain. Trimming pared 0 bases from V and 4 bases from J, leaving 9 bases between. The CDR3 is 14 residues long. Germline CDR1 and CDR2: LGHDT and YNNKEL (reference sequence). CDR3 bases: TGTGCCAGCAGCCAAGATCTGGGCGGCACTGAAGCTTTCTTT. Its translation is CASSQDLGGTEAFF.

The rearrangement uses TRBV6-6 and TRBJ1-3; 7 nucleotides agree with TRBD1. CDR1 and CDR2 from the germline V gene are MNHNY and SVGAGI (reference sequence). The J segment lost 0 bases and the V segment lost 10 bases, leaving 6 bases of the junction unmatched. CDR3 length equals 14 residues. The CDR3: CATIRDSSGNTIYF. CDR3 bases: TGTGCCACGATTAGGGACAGCTCTGGAAACACCATATATTTT.

This clone came up once. This chain connects TRBV28 to TRBJ2-3; D is tentatively TRBD1 or TRBD2 (6 bases each). This CDR3 is 16 amino acids long. With 5 bases removed from V and 0 bases from J, the gap between germline ends came to 15 bases. Germline V gene sequence: CDR1 MDHEN, CDR2 SYDVKM. The chain's CDR3 is CASSAQGRLSTDTQYF. The CDR3 bases are TGTGCCAGCAGTGCTCAGGGGAGGCTAAGCACAGATACGCAGTATTTT.

The chain uses TRBV5-1 and TRBJ2-3; 13 bases match TRBD2. Germline values: CDR1 SGHRS, CDR2 YFSETQ. The CDR3 has 18 amino acids. J gave up 6 bases and V 0 bases, and 10 bases lay outside the gene matches. As DNA, the CDR3 is TGCGCCAGCAGCTTGGACCTACTAGCGGGGGGGCGAGTTGATACGCAGTATTTT. It is translated as CASSLDLLAGGRVDTQYF.

The gene calls are TRBV14 and TRBJ1-5; 10 bases are a match to TRBD1. V shed 0 bases and J 6 bases; nucleotides not matched to a gene: 8. The CDR3 spans 17 residues. Germline V CDR1 and CDR2: SGHDN, FVKESK. CDR3 nucleotides: TGTGCCAGCAGCCAAGAGACCGGGACAGGGGCGGTTCAGCCCCAGCATTTT. Its protein is CASSQETGTGAVQPQHF.

The chain links TRBV5-1 to TRBJ1-1; D is perhaps TRBD1 (5 bases). The CDR3 has 15 residues. CDR1 is SGHRS, CDR2 YFSETQ, per germline. V was trimmed by 0 bases and J by 4 bases, leaving 13 bases between them. This CDR3 is CASSLEMARGTEAFF. The CDR3 region has the DNA TGCGCCAGCAGCTTGGAGATGGCTAGGGGCACTGAAGCTTTCTTT.

The rearrangement joins TRBV5-4 to TRBJ1-1; D gene ambiguous. Germline V CDR1 and CDR2: SGHNT, YYREEE (reference sequence). Trimming removed 2 bases at V and 0 bases at J, with 8 bases between. This CDR3 region has 14 residues. Here the CDR3 reads CASSFGKMNTEAFF. The CDR3 DNA is TGTGCCAGCAGCTTCGGGAAGATGAACACTGAAGCTTTCTTT.

The CDR3 nucleotides read TGCGCCAGCAAAACGAGGGATAACACTGAAGCTTTCTTT. As protein: CASKTRDNTEAFF. The V and J genes are TRBV5-1 and TRBJ1-1, with D uncertain. The CDR3 consists of 13 residues. Trimming shortened V by 6 bases and J by 2 bases, and 11 bases separated the two germline ends. From germline, CDR1 is SGHRS and CDR2 YFSETQ.

The chain uses TRBV27 and TRBJ1-5; 7 bases are a match to TRBD1. V dropped 6 bases and J dropped 2; count of bases not matched to a gene: 4. The CDR3 sequence is 14 residues long. CDR1 and CDR2 (germline): MNHEY, SMNVEV (reference sequence). The CDR3 sequence is CASRLTGGNQPQHF. In DNA form, the CDR3 reads TGTGCCAGCAGGCTAACAGGGGGCAATCAGCCCCAGCATTTT.

This chain connects TRBV28 to TRBJ1-2, with a possible D match to TRBD1 (6 bases). Germline values: CDR1 MDHEN, CDR2 SYDVKM. This CDR3 spans 12 amino acids. Deletions cut 2 bases from V and 7 bases from J, with 8 bases between. The CDR3 DNA reads as TGTGCCAGCAGTTTACGACAGGTTGGCTACACCTTC. Protein: CASSLRQVGYTF.

The V call is TRBV7-9, the J call TRBJ2-1; the match to TRBD1 covers 9 bases. The CDR3 consists of 16 residues. The germline CDR1 and CDR2 sequences are SEHNR and FQNEAQ (reference sequence). V trimming: 5 bases; J trimming: 3 bases; junction bases outside the gene matches: 8. CDR3 in DNA: TGTGCCAGCAGCCTCGGGACAGGGTCCGACTACAATGAGCAGTTCTTC. Translating gives CASSLGTGSDYNEQFF.

The V and J genes are TRBV10-3 and TRBJ2-5; D possibly matches TRBD1 or TRBD2 (6 bases each). The CDR3 is made up of 15 amino acids. Germline loops: CDR1 ENHRY, CDR2 SYGVKD. Trimming removed 3 bases from V and 4 bases from J, with 15 bases in between. In DNA, the CDR3 is TGTGCCATCAGTGACTCTACAAAGGGGGGAGAGACCCAGTACTTC. It is translated as CAISDSTKGGETQYF.

The CDR3 bases are TGTGCCAGCTCACCGGCCAATTACAATGAGCAGTTCTTC. Translating gives CASSPANYNEQFF. V and J are TRBV18 and TRBJ2-1; D not resolved. V lost 3 bases and J 4 bases, leaving 7 bases between the germline ends. Germline assignment: CDR1 KGHSH and CDR2 LQKENI. The CDR3 totals 13 residues.

This chain joins TRBV5-1 and TRBJ1-1; D uncertain. Trimming removed 4 bases at V and 6 bases at J, with 19 bases between. Germline loops: CDR1 SGHRS, CDR2 YFSETQ. The CDR3 loop spans 15 amino acids. The CDR3 coding sequence is TGCGCCAGCAGCCAAAACCCAGGAAGTCCAGCTGAAGCTTTCTTT. It encodes CASSQNPGSPAEAFF.

This rearrangement joins TRBV7-2 to TRBJ1-1; TRBD1 is a possible D gene (6 bases). V was pared by 5 bases and J by 4 bases, with 17 bases between. The CDR3 consists of 15 residues. CDR1 and CDR2 from the germline V gene are SGHTA and FQGNSA. As DNA, the CDR3 is TGTGCCAGCAGCCCTCCCGGGGGCTGGTTCACTGAAGCTTTCTTT. It codes for CASSPPGGWFTEAFF.

The chain uses TRBV5-8 and TRBJ2-7, with D uncertain. V lost 2 bases and J lost 6, with 15 bases in between. The CDR3 runs 14 residues. Germline CDR1 is SGHTS and CDR2 is YDEGEE. The CDR3 bases are TGTGCCAGCAGCTTAGTTGCGCTTCAGAGCGAGCAGTACTTC. Translating gives CASSLVALQSEQYF.

This rearrangement joins TRBV28 to TRBJ1-2; 12 bases are a match to TRBD1. CDR1 is MDHEN and CDR2 is SYDVKM in the germline V gene. The CDR3 sequence is 14 residues long. J lost 3 bases, V lost 5 bases, and 1 base had no gene match. The DNA for the CDR3 is TGTGCCAGCAGTGGGACAGGGGGCGACTATGGCTACACCTTC. The encoded protein is CASSGTGGDYGYTF.

This clone was found once. V gene TRBV5-1 combines with J gene TRBJ1-1; 9 nucleotides align to TRBD1. The germline V gene encodes CDR1 SGHRS and CDR2 YFSETQ. V shed 0 bases, J shed 8 bases, and the junction held 14 bases outside the gene matches. This CDR3 contains 17 residues. CDR3: CASSLEPTGQGPPEAFF. The CDR3 nucleotides are TGCGCCAGCAGCTTGGAGCCCACGGGACAGGGTCCCCCCGAAGCTTTCTTT. Full variable domain (missing parts from reference TRBV5-1 and TRBJ1-1): KAGVTQTPRYLIKTRGQQVTLSCSPISGHRSVSWYQQTPGQGLQFLFEYFSETQRNKGNFPGRFSGRQFSNSRSEMNVSTLELGDSALYLCASSLEPTGQGPPEAFFGQGTRLTVV.

The V gene is TRBV3-1 (or the pseudogene TRBV3-2), the J gene TRBJ1-4; D remains ambiguous. Germline values: CDR1 LGHDT, CDR2 YNNKEL (reference sequence). V was shortened by 4 bases and J by 8 bases, with 11 bases between the two germline ends. The CDR3 covers 13 residues. The CDR3 reads CASSPAPREKLFF. Written as DNA, the CDR3 is TGTGCCAGCAGCCCGGCCCCGCGGGAAAAACTGTTTTTT.

The chain combines TRBV6-2 or TRBV6-3 with TRBJ1-6; 10 bases align to TRBD1. CDR1 and CDR2 from the germline V gene are MNHEY and SVGEGT. CDR3 length: 15 amino acids. Trimming cost V 4 bases and J 11 bases; bases outside gene matches: 8. The CDR3 protein is CASSSPGTGDAPLHF. CDR3 bases: TGTGCCAGCAGTTCGCCCGGGACAGGGGATGCACCCCTCCACTTT.

This chain uses TRBV6-2 or TRBV6-3 with TRBJ2-5; no definite D call. The CDR3 is made up of 13 amino acids. The germline V and J ends were trimmed by 4 bases and 0 bases, with 6 bases remaining between them. Germline CDR1 reads MNHEY; CDR2 reads SVGEGT. CDR3 nucleotides: TGTGCCAGCAGTTTGCAGTACCAAGAGACCCAGTACTTC. Amino acid sequence: CASSLQYQETQYF.

V and J are TRBV19 and TRBJ2-3; D is perhaps TRBD1 or TRBD2 (6 bases each). This CDR3 region has 17 residues. Trimming shortened V by 4 bases and J by 3 bases, and 20 bases separated the two germline ends. Germline V lookup: CDR1 LNHDA, CDR2 SQIVND (reference sequence). CDR3 sequence reads: CASSTPTSGARTDTQYF. As DNA, the CDR3 is TGTGCCAGTAGTACGCCCACCTCGGGGGCGCGTACAGATACGCAGTATTTT.

The chain joins TRBV4-1 to TRBJ2-1; D may be TRBD2 (5 bases). This CDR3 spans 16 amino acids. V was cut by 1 base and J by 1 base, with 11 bases left in between. Germline CDR1 MGHRA, CDR2 YSYEKL. The CDR3 is CASSQVPGGSYNEQFF. CDR3 nucleotide sequence: TGCGCCAGCAGCCAAGTTCCCGGCGGGTCCTACAATGAGCAGTTCTTC.

This chain connects TRBV19 to TRBJ1-6; no reliable D call. CDR1 LNHDA and CDR2 SQIVND come from the germline V gene (reference sequence). CDR3 length: 14 amino acids. V was pared by 7 bases and J by 6 bases, with 13 bases between. The CDR3 bases are TGTGCCAGTAATTCCCGGGAGATTAATTCACCCCTCCACTTT. This translates into CASNSREINSPLHF. The whole variable domain, filled in from reference TRBV19 and TRBJ1-6, reads DGGITQSPKYLFRKEGQNVTLSCEQNLNHDAMYWYRQDPGQGLRLIYYSQIVNDFQKGDIAEGYSVSREKKESFPLTVTSAQKNPTAFYLCASNSREINSPLHFGNGTRLTVT.

The chain employs TRBV5-1 and TRBJ1-6, with 8 bases lining up with TRBD1. Germline V gives CDR1 SGHRS, CDR2 YFSETQ. Unmatched junction bases numbered 12, after V lost 3 bases and J lost 7 bases. The CDR3 is 17 amino acids. CDR3 region: CASSYTTGGDSNSPLHF. In DNA, the CDR3 is TGCGCCAGCAGCTACACAACAGGGGGTGATTCAAATTCACCCCTCCACTTT.

This chain joins TRBV6-1 and TRBJ1-2; D unresolved. The CDR3 runs 15 residues. The germline CDR1 and CDR2 sequences are MNHNS and SASEGT. The V gene lost 2 bases and the J gene lost 7 bases, with 17 bases spanning the gap. CDR3 nucleotides: TGTGCCAGCAGTGAAAGTAGACCGGGAGAGTCTGGCTACACCTTC. It translates to CASSESRPGESGYTF.

This chain connects TRBV5-1 to TRBJ1-2, with a possible D match to TRBD1 (5 bases). CDR3 length equals 14 residues. CDR1 is SGHRS and CDR2 is YFSETQ in the germline V gene. V gave up 2 bases and J gave up 3 bases, with 11 bases separating them. CDR3 region: CASSLRQGDYGYTF. CDR3 DNA: TGCGCCAGCAGCTTAAGGCAGGGCGACTATGGCTACACCTTC.